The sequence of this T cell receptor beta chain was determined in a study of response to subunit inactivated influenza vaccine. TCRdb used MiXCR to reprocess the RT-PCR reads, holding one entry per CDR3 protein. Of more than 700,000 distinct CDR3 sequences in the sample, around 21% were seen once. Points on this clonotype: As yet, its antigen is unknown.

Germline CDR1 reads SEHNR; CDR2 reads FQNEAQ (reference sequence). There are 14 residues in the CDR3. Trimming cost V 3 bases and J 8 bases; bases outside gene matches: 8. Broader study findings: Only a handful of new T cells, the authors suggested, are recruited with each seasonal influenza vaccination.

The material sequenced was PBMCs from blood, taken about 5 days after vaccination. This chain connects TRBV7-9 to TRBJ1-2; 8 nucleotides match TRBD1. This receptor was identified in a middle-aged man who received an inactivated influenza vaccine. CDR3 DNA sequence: TGTGCCAGCAGCTTGACCGAGACAGGGGTAGGCTACACCTTC. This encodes CASSLTETGVGYTF.